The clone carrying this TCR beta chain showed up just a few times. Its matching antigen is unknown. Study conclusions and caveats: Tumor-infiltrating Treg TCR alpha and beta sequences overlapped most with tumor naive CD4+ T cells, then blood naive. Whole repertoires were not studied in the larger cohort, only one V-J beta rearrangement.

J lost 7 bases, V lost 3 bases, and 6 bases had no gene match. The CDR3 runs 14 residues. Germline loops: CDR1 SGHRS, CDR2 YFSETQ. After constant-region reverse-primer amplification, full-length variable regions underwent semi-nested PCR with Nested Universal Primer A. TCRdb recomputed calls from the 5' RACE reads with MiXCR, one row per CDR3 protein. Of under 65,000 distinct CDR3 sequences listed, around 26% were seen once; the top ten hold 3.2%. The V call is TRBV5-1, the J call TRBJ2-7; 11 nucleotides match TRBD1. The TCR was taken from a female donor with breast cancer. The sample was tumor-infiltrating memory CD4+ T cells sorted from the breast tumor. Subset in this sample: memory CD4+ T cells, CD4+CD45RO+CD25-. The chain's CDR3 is CASSSRTGGGEQYF. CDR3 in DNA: TGCGCCAGCAGCTCTCGGACAGGGGGCGGAGAGCAGTACTTC.